Below are 10 T cell receptor beta chains sequenced from a single sample in a study of blood T cell repertoires in COVID-19. The method was immunoSEQ multiplex PCR; TCRdb's version includes in-frame clones alone and lacks a portion of them. The sample consists of approximately 260,000 clones, 80% to 90% of them appearing once. The sequenced sample consisted of peripheral blood. The receptors here all came from a woman in her 70s with acute or convalescent COVID-19.

Notes on this clone: This sample includes further DNA sequences coding for the same CDR3. The chain has TRBV6-5 and TRBJ1-2; 7 bases align to TRBD1. V shed 11 bases and J 4 bases; nucleotides not matched to a gene: 4. The CDR3 runs 11 residues. The germline V gene encodes CDR1 MNHEY and CDR2 SVGAGI. CDR3 sequence: CASTGLYGYTF. The CDR3 DNA reads as TGTGCCTCGACAGGGCTCTATGGCTACACCTTC.

The V and J genes are TRBV2 and TRBJ2-1; 9 nucleotides align to TRBD2. Trimming took 6 bases from V and 4 from J; bases not matched to a gene: 1. Germline CDR1 is SNHLY and CDR2 is FYNNEI. The CDR3 has 13 residues. The CDR3 DNA reads as TGTGCCAGCAGCCTAGCGGGGTACAATGAGCAGTTCTTC. This encodes CASSLAGYNEQFF.

The V gene is TRBV2, the J gene TRBJ2-6; D is possibly TRBD2 (6 bases). V gave up 0 bases and J gave up 0 bases, with 6 bases separating them. CDR1 and CDR2 (germline): SNHLY, FYNNEI. The CDR3 runs 16 residues. The CDR3 region is CASSEAGGSGANVLTF. Written as DNA, the CDR3 is TGTGCCAGCAGTGAAGCGGGGGGCTCTGGGGCCAACGTCCTGACTTTC.

This chain connects TRBV3-1 (or the pseudogene TRBV3-2) to TRBJ1-4, with 7 bases matching TRBD1. This CDR3 is 18 amino acids long. V was pared by 1 base and J by 2 bases, with 10 bases of the junction left unmatched. Germline V CDR1 and CDR2: LGHDT, YNNKEL (reference sequence). CDR3 amino acids: CASSQVWRQGRTNEKLFF. The CDR3 DNA reads TGTGCCAGCAGCCAAGTTTGGAGACAGGGCCGGACTAATGAAAAACTGTTTTTT.

The chain is built from TRBV7-6 and TRBJ2-7; 13 nucleotides align to TRBD2. Per the germline V gene, CDR1 is SGHVS and CDR2 is FNYEAQ. Germline trimming cut 5 bases from V and 2 bases from J; bases unmatched to any gene: 3. The length of the CDR3 is 15 residues. The CDR3 loop is CASSPGTSGAYEQYF. Here the CDR3 DNA reads TGTGCCAGCAGCCCCGGGACTAGCGGGGCCTACGAGCAGTACTTC.

The chain recombines TRBV5-1 with TRBJ1-3; D is undetermined. The germline V and J ends were trimmed by 0 bases and 0 bases, with 7 bases remaining between them. The CDR3 extends over 15 amino acids. The germline V gene encodes CDR1 SGHRS and CDR2 YFSETQ. Here the CDR3 DNA reads TGCGCCAGCAGCTTGGCAGCGGCCTCTGGAAACACCATATATTTT. It encodes CASSLAAASGNTIYF. The full variable domain, in which reference TRBV5-1 and TRBJ1-3 provide the parts outside the CDR3, is KAGVTQTPRYLIKTRGQQVTLSCSPISGHRSVSWYQQTPGQGLQFLFEYFSETQRNKGNFPGRFSGRQFSNSRSEMNVSTLELGDSALYLCASSLAAASGNTIYFGEGSWLTVV.

J is TRBJ2-7 and V is TRBV3-1 (or the pseudogene TRBV3-2); no clear D. V dropped 1 base and J dropped 6 bases, with 10 bases sitting between them. The CDR3 is 13 amino acids. Germline values: CDR1 LGHDT, CDR2 YNNKEL (reference sequence). CDR3 nucleotide sequence: TGTGCCAGCAGCCAAGTTCCGAGTTCCGAGCAGTACTTC. This gives the protein CASSQVPSSEQYF.

The chain is built from TRBV6-5 and TRBJ1-5; 7 bases map to TRBD1. CDR1 is MNHEY, CDR2 SVGAGI, per germline. This CDR3 spans 13 amino acids. V shed 5 bases, J shed 5 bases, and the junction held 3 bases outside the gene matches. The CDR3 loop is CASSRDSYQPQHF. CDR3 bases: TGTGCCAGCAGTCGGGACAGCTATCAGCCCCAGCATTTT.

This chain joins TRBV19 and TRBJ2-4; D is possibly TRBD2 (7 bases). The CDR3 covers 14 residues. The ends were cut back, 6 bases at V and 6 bases at J, with 15 bases in the middle. From germline, CDR1 is LNHDA and CDR2 SQIVND (reference sequence). The CDR3 region is CASSQTGRANIQYF. CDR3 DNA sequence: TGTGCCAGTAGCCAAACAGGGAGGGCAAACATTCAGTACTTC.

This sequence joins TRBV19 and TRBJ2-1; 9 bases fit TRBD1. V was clipped by 3 bases and J by 6 bases; unmatched bases: 9. This CDR3 has 16 amino acids. The V gene's germline CDR1 is LNHDA and CDR2 SQIVND (reference sequence). The CDR3 here is CASSIQQGARRNEQFF. CDR3 nucleotide sequence: TGTGCCAGTAGTATCCAACAGGGGGCGCGTCGCAATGAGCAGTTCTTC.